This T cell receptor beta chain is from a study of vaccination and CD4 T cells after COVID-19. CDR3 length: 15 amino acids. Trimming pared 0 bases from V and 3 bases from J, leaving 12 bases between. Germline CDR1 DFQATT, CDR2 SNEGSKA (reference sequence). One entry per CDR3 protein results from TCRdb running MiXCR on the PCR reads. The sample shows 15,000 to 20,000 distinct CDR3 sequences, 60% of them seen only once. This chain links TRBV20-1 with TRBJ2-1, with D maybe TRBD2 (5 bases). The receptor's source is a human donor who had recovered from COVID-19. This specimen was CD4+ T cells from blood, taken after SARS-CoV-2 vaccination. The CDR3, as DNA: TGCAGTGCTAGAGATCCAAGCGGCAACTACAATGAGCAGTTCTTC. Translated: CSARDPSGNYNEQFF.